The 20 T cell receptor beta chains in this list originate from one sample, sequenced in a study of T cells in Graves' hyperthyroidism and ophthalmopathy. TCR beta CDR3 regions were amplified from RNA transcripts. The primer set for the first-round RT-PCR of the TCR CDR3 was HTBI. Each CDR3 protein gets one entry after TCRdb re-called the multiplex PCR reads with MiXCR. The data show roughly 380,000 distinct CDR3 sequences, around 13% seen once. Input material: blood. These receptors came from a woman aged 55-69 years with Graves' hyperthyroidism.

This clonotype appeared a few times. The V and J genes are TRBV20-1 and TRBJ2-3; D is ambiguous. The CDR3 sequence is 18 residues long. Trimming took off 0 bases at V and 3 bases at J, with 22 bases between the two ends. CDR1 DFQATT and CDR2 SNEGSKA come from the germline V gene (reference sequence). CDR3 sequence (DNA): TGCAGTGCTAGAGATTCGCGGCTAATCACGGTGGGGACAGATACGCAGTATTTT. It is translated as CSARDSRLITVGTDTQYF.

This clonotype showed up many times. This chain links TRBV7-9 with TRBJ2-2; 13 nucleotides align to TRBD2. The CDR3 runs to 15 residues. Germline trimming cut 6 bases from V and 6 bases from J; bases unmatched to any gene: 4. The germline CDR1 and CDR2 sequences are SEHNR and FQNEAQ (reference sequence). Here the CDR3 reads CASRGLAGSAGELFF. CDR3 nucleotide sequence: TGTGCCAGCAGGGGACTAGCGGGATCGGCCGGGGAGCTGTTTTTT.

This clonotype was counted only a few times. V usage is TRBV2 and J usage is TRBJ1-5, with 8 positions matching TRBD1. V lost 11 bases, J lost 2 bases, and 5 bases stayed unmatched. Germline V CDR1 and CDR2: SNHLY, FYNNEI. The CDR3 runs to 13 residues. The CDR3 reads CAQGARGNQPQHF. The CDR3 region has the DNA TGTGCCCAGGGGGCAAGGGGCAATCAGCCCCAGCATTTT.

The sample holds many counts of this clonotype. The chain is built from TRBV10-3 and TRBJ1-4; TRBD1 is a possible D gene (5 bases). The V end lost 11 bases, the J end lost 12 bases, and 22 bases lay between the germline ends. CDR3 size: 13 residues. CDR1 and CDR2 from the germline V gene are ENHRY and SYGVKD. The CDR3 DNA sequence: TGTGCCGCCGCCTTTGGGCCCGGGGGAGAACTGTTTTTT. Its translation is CAAAFGPGGELFF.

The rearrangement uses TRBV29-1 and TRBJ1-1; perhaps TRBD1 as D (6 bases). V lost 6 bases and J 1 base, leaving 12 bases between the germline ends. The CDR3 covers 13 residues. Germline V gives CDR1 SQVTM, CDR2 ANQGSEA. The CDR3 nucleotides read TGCAGCGTCTCCGCCAGGGGGAACACTGAAGCTTTCTTT. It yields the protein CSVSARGNTEAFF.

The CDR3 DNA reads TGTGCCAGCAGCTTAGGCGGCACGGGAGAGACCCAGTACTTC. Translating it yields CASSLGGTGETQYF. The V call is TRBV13, the J call TRBJ2-5; no firm D call. The CDR3 covers 14 residues. Trimming shortened V by 0 bases and J by 4 bases, and 9 bases separated the two germline ends. CDR1 and CDR2 from the germline V gene are PRHDT and FYEKMQ (reference sequence).

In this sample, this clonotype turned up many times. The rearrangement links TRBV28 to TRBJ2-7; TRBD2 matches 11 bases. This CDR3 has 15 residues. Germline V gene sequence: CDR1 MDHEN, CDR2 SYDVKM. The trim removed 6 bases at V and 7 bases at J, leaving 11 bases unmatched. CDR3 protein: CASRTPLAGGGEQYF. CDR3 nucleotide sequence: TGTGCCAGCAGGACGCCGCTAGCGGGAGGAGGAGAGCAGTACTTC.

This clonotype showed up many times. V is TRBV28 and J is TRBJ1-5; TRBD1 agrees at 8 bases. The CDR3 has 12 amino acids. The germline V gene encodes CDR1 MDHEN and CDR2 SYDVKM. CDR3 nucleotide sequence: TGTGGGACAGGGTCGAGCAATCAGCCCCAGCATTTT. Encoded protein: CGTGSSNQPQHF.

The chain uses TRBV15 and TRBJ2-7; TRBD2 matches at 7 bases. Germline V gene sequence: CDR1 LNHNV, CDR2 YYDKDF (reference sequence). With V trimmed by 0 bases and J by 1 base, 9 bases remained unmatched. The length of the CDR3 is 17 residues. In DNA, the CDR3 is TGTGCCACCAGCAGAGAAGGCTGGGAGGGTAGGTCCTACGAGCAGTACTTC. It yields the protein CATSREGWEGRSYEQYF. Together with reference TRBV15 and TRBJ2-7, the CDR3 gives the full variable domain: DAMVIQNPRYQVTQFGKPVTLSCSQTLNHNVMYWYQQKSSQAPKLLFHYYDKDFNNEADTPDNFQSRRPNTSFCFLDIRSPGLGDTAMYLCATSREGWEGRSYEQYFGPGTRLTVT.

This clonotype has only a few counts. DNA for the CDR3: TGTGCCAGCAGCTCTTTAGCCAACGTCCTGACTTTC. It specifies CASSSLANVLTF. The chain is built from TRBV7-9 and TRBJ2-6; no reliable D call. CDR3 length equals 12 residues. Trimming removed 4 bases at V and 7 bases at J, with 5 bases between. The germline V gene encodes CDR1 SEHNR and CDR2 FQNEAQ (reference sequence).

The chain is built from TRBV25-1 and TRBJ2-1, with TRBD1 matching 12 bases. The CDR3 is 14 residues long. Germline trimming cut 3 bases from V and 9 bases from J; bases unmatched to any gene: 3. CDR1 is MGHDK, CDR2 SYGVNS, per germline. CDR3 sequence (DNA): TGTGCCAGCAGTGAGGGACAGGGGGCGGCTGAGCAGTTCTTC. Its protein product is CASSEGQGAAEQFF.

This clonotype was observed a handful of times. The chain's CDR3 is CASSPHRVANTGELFF. In nucleotides, the CDR3 is TGTGCCAGCAGTCCCCACAGGGTCGCGAACACCGGGGAGCTGTTTTTT. This chain links TRBV27 with TRBJ2-2, with D maybe TRBD1 (6 bases). This CDR3 has 16 amino acids. CDR1 and CDR2 from the germline V gene are MNHEY and SMNVEV (reference sequence). Trimming took off 5 bases at V and 0 bases at J, with 13 bases between the two ends.

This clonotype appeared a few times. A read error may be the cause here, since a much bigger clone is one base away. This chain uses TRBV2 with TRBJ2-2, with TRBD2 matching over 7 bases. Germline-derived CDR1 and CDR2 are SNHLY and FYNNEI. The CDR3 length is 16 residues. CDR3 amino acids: CASTLGGSIIAGEPFF. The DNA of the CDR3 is TGTGCCAGCACCCTCGGGGGGAGTATCATAGCCGGGGAGCCGTTTTTT.

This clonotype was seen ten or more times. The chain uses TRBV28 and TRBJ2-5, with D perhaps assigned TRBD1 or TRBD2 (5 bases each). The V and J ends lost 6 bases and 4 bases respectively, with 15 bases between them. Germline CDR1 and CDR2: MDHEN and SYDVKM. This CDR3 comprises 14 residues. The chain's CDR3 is CASSGKGAGETQYF. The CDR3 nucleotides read TGTGCCAGCAGCGGCAAAGGGGCGGGAGAGACCCAGTACTTC.

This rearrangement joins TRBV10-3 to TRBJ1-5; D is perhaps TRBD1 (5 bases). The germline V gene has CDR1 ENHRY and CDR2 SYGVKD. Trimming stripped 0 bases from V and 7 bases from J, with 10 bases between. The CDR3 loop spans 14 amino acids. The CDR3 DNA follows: TGTGCCATCAGTGAGTCGATCGGGGACCAGCCCCAGCATTTT. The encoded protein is CAISESIGDQPQHF.

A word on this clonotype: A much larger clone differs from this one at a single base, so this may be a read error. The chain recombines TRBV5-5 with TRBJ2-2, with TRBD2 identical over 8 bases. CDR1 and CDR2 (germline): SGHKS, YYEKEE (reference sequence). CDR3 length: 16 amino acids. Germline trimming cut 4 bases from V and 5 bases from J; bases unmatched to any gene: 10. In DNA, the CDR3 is TGTGCCAGCAGCCCACCCGGGGGGGCGACAACCGGGGAGCTGTTTTTT. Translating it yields CASSPPGGATTGELFF.

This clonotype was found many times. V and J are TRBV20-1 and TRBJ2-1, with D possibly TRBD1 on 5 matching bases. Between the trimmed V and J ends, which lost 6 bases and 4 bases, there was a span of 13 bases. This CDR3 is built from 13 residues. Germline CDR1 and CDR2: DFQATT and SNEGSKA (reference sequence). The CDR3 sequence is CSAYSQGYNEQFF. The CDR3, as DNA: TGCAGTGCCTACTCCCAGGGTTACAATGAGCAGTTCTTC.

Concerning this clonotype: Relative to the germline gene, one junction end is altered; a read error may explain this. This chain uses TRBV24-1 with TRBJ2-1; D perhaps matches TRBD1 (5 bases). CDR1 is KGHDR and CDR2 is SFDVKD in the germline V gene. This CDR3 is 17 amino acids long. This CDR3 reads CATGDALGVSIKDEQFF. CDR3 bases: TGTGCCACCGGTGATGCCCTAGGGGTCTCTATTAAAGATGAGCAGTTCTTC.

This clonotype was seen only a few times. DNA of the CDR3: TGCAGTGCTAGGTCCGTGATAAGTTCCTACGAGCAGTACTTC. Its protein product is CSARSVISSYEQYF. The chain joins TRBV20-1 to TRBJ2-7; no clear D. Trimming stripped 3 bases from V and 1 base from J, with 13 bases between. The CDR3 spans 14 residues. The germline V gene has CDR1 DFQATT and CDR2 SNEGSKA (reference sequence).

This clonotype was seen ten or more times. The CDR3, as DNA: TGTGCCAGCAGCTCCCAGCGGGAGGGGTACGAGCAGTACTTC. Translated: CASSSQREGYEQYF. The chain recombines TRBV11-2 with TRBJ2-7, with TRBD2 matching over 10 bases. Per the germline V gene, CDR1 is SGHAT and CDR2 is FQNNGV. This CDR3 has 14 amino acids. Unmatched junction bases numbered 4, after V lost 4 bases and J lost 4 bases.